Following are 15 T cell receptor beta chains from one sample sequenced in a study of blood T cell repertoires in COVID-19. Profiling relied on immunoSEQ multiplex PCR, and the TCRdb table lists in-frame clones only, not all of them. The table has 140,000 to 150,000 clones, approximately 90% seen once; the top ten hold approximately 1.3%. Source material: PBMCs or T cells enriched from blood (not recorded which). All receptors come from a woman in her 30s with acute COVID-19.

The V call is TRBV7-2, the J call TRBJ2-1; the match to TRBD2 covers 7 bases. J gave up 6 bases and V 1 base, and 3 bases lay outside the gene matches. This CDR3 has 14 residues. Germline loops: CDR1 SGHTA, CDR2 FQGNSA. This CDR3 reads CASSLVGGSNEQFF. Here the CDR3 DNA reads TGTGCCAGCAGCTTAGTGGGAGGGTCCAATGAGCAGTTCTTC.

This rearrangement joins TRBV10-3 to TRBJ2-7; possibly TRBD1 for D (6 bases). The germline CDR1 and CDR2 sequences are ENHRY and SYGVKD. Trimming stripped 4 bases from V and 6 bases from J, with 19 bases between. This CDR3 contains 15 residues. CDR3 DNA: TGTGCCATCAGTGCCAAATCAGGGGTTATGGGCGAGCAGTACTTC. Amino acids: CAISAKSGVMGEQYF.

The chain employs TRBV5-4 and TRBJ2-1; D perhaps matches TRBD2 (5 bases). From germline, CDR1 is SGHNT and CDR2 YYREEE (reference sequence). The V end lost 1 base, the J end lost 2 bases, and 10 bases lay between the germline ends. The CDR3 covers 15 residues. The CDR3: CASSLSTRTYNEQFF. The CDR3 DNA is TGTGCCAGCAGCTTGTCCACTAGAACCTACAATGAGCAGTTCTTC.

The chain links TRBV9 to TRBJ2-1; a possible D gene is TRBD2 (5 bases). The CDR3 consists of 14 residues. CDR1 SGDLS and CDR2 YYNGEE come from the germline V gene. Trimming removed 0 bases from V and 8 bases from J, with 12 bases in between. CDR3 DNA sequence: TGTGCCAGCAGCGTAGCTGGGGAGAAGGATGAGCAGTTCTTC. Translating it yields CASSVAGEKDEQFF.

This clone was seen once. The rearrangement uses TRBV29-1 and TRBJ1-2; D call uncertain. The CDR3 sequence is 13 residues long. Deletions cut 2 bases from V and 7 bases from J, with 14 bases between. From germline, CDR1 is SQVTM and CDR2 ANQGSEA. The CDR3: CSVERSSSGGYTF. In DNA form, the CDR3 reads TGCAGCGTTGAAAGGTCATCAAGCGGTGGCTACACCTTC.

The V gene is TRBV19, the J gene TRBJ1-5; no clear D gene. CDR3 size: 13 residues. Germline V gene sequence: CDR1 LNHDA, CDR2 SQIVND (reference sequence). Trimming took 4 bases from V and 7 from J, leaving 11 bases between them. Here the CDR3 reads CASSSAGYQPQHF. CDR3 DNA: TGTGCCAGTAGTAGTGCGGGGTACCAGCCCCAGCATTTT.

J is TRBJ2-1 and V is TRBV28; a possible D gene is TRBD2 (5 bases). This CDR3 spans 16 amino acids. Trimming shortened V by 5 bases and J by 6 bases, and 20 bases separated the two germline ends. CDR1 is MDHEN and CDR2 is SYDVKM in the germline V gene. The CDR3 nucleotides are TGTGCCAGCAGTCAACCGTGGGAGTCCCTATCCAATGAGCAGTTCTTC. This encodes CASSQPWESLSNEQFF.

The chain links TRBV4-3 to TRBJ1-1; D is possibly TRBD1 (5 bases). The CDR3 is 16 residues long. V was clipped by 3 bases and J by 1 base, with 15 bases between them. Germline-derived CDR1 and CDR2 are LGHNA and YSLEER. CDR3 sequence (DNA): TGCGCCAGCAGCCACCTCGTGTGGGGCCGGAACACTGAAGCTTTCTTT. Its protein product is CASSHLVWGRNTEAFF.

The rearrangement joins TRBV5-1 to TRBJ2-1; 9 positions match TRBD1. The CDR3 sequence is 18 residues long. Unmatched junction bases numbered 21, after V lost 5 bases and J lost 9 bases. Germline lookup yields CDR1 SGHRS and CDR2 YFSETQ. DNA of the CDR3: TGCGCCAGCAGTTCACAGGGGGCGCTGGGCCATGGGTCTATTGAGCAGTTCTTC. Translating gives CASSSQGALGHGSIEQFF.

CDR3 nucleotide sequence: TGTGCCAGCAGTGGACTAGCGGGAGGGCTGGGAACCGGGGAGCTGTTTTTT. This gives the protein CASSGLAGGLGTGELFF. The chain employs TRBV28 and TRBJ2-2; 15 bases map to TRBD2. The CDR3 contains 17 residues. Trimming at V came to 5 bases and at J to 5 bases, leaving 6 bases not matched to a gene. Germline lookup yields CDR1 MDHEN and CDR2 SYDVKM.

The chain employs TRBV6-5 and TRBJ1-1; D is uncertain. With 0 bases removed from V and 8 bases from J, the gap between germline ends came to 10 bases. The CDR3 covers 13 residues. Germline lookup yields CDR1 MNHEY and CDR2 SVGAGI. Here the CDR3 reads CASSYSPGREAFF. The CDR3 bases are TGTGCCAGCAGTTACTCACCAGGTCGGGAAGCTTTCTTT.

V usage is TRBV7-9 and J usage is TRBJ1-3; tentatively, D is TRBD1 (5 bases). The V end lost 4 bases, the J end lost 0 bases, and 13 bases lay between the germline ends. CDR1 and CDR2 from the germline V gene are SEHNR and FQNEAQ (reference sequence). The CDR3 consists of 16 residues. CDR3 residues: CASSSSDRFSGNTIYF. The CDR3 DNA sequence: TGTGCCAGCAGCTCCTCAGACAGATTCTCTGGAAACACCATATATTTT. Based on the CDR3 plus reference TRBV7-9 and TRBJ1-3, the full variable domain is DTGVSQNPRHKITKRGQNVTFRCDPISEHNRLYWYRQTLGQGPEFLTYFQNEAQLEKSRLLSDRFSAERPKGSFSTLEIQRTEQGDSAMYLCASSSSDRFSGNTIYFGEGSWLTVV.

The genes are TRBV24-1 and TRBJ2-3, with TRBD1 identical over 7 bases. Trimming took 5 bases from V and 4 from J; bases not matched to a gene: 14. This CDR3 has 17 amino acids. Germline V CDR1 and CDR2: KGHDR, SFDVKD. CDR3 residues: CATSGPRTGSTPDTQYF. CDR3 in DNA: TGTGCCACCAGTGGTCCAAGGACAGGCTCGACCCCAGATACGCAGTATTTT.

The rearrangement joins TRBV5-1 to TRBJ2-1, with D possibly matching TRBD2 (5 bases). The V and J ends lost 4 bases and 0 bases respectively, with 14 bases between them. The CDR3 totals 16 residues. Germline CDR1 and CDR2: SGHRS and YFSETQ. CDR3 residues: CASSEGTAASYNEQFF. The CDR3 coding sequence is TGCGCCAGCAGCGAGGGAACCGCTGCCTCCTACAATGAGCAGTTCTTC.

A single count supports this clone. The chain uses TRBV7-2 and TRBJ1-5, with a weak D call TRBD1 (5 bases). The V end lost 1 base, the J end lost 4 bases, and 11 bases lay between the germline ends. The CDR3 covers 15 residues. Germline assignment: CDR1 SGHTA and CDR2 FQGNSA. The CDR3 sequence is CASSLVSGLNQPQHF. The CDR3 DNA sequence: TGTGCCAGCAGCTTAGTGTCAGGGCTGAATCAGCCCCAGCATTTT. Filled out from reference TRBV7-2 and TRBJ1-5, the complete variable domain reads GAGVSQSPSNKVTEKGKDVELRCDPISGHTALYWYRQSLGQGLEFLIYFQGNSAPDKSGLPSDRFSAERTGGSVSTLTIQRTQQEDSAVYLCASSLVSGLNQPQHFGDGTRLSIL.